This TCR beta chain came from a study of T-cell reconstitution after alpha-beta-depleted transplantation in children. The CDR3 runs 13 residues. V was cut by 1 base and J by 3 bases, with 10 bases left in between. Germline assignment: CDR1 DFQATT and CDR2 SNEGSKA (reference sequence). The authors prepared the TCRbeta library with unique molecular identifiers. TCRdb ran MiXCR on the PCR reads and lists one entry per CDR3 protein. The sample contains around 680,000 distinct CDR3 sequences, roughly 17% of which appear only once. This clonotype was recorded at least ten times. This sequence was found in a human donor who donated a stem cell graft to a child with acute myeloid leukemia. Sequenced here: PBMCs from the stem cell graft donor, sampled from the stem cell graft. This chain connects TRBV20-1 to TRBJ2-7, with TRBD2 as a possible D gene (6 bases). The CDR3 region has the DNA TGCAGTGCTAGAGGCGGGGTTTACTACGAGCAGTACTTC. Residues: CSARGGVYYEQYF.